This TCR beta chain was identified in a study of blood T cell repertoires in COVID-19. Overall study context: The United States, Italy and Spain were the sources of the acute and convalescent COVID-19 samples. Sample material is recorded as cDNA or gDNA derived from T cells, B-cell-depleted T cells, or PBMCs.

Methods used by the authors: The assay estimated nucleated cells by amplifying reference gene primers. TCRdb's copy holds only in-frame clones and misses some; the assay was immunoSEQ multiplex PCR. The V and J calls and the clone size are those of that table, but D and trimming were determined from the DNA. There are roughly 100,000 clones in the sample; about four fifths occur only once, and roughly 19% lies in the top ten. Trimming cost V 6 bases and J 6 bases; bases outside gene matches: 5. This CDR3 has 12 amino acids. The material sequenced was peripheral blood. The V and J genes are TRBV12-3 or TRBV12-4 and TRBJ2-7; 7 bases align to TRBD1. The TCR originated in a human donor in a cohort sampled during active COVID-19. The CDR3 DNA reads as TGTGCCAGCAGCCCGGGACAGTTCGAGCAGTACTTC. Residues: CASSPGQFEQYF.